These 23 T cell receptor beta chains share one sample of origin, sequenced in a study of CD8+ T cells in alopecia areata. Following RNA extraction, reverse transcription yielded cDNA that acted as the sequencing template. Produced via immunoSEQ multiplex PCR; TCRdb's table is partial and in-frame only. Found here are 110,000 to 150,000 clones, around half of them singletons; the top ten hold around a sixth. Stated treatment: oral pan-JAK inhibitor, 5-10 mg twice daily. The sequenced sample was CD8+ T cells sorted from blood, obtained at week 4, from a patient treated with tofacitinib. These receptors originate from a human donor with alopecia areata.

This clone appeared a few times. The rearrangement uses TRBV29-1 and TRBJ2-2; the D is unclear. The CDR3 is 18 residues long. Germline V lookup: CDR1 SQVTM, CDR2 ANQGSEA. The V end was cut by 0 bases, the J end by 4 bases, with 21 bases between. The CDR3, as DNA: TGCAGCGTTGAAGATGCAGTTAGTGGGATCCGCTCCACCGGGGAGCTGTTTTTT. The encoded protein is CSVEDAVSGIRSTGELFF.

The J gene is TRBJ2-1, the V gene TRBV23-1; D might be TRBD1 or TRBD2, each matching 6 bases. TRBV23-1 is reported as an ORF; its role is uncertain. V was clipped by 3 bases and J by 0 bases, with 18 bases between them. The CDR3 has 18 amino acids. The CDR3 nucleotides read TGCGCCAGCAGTCATAAACGGGGGCCCGAGGGCTCCTACAATGAGCAGTTCTTC. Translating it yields CASSHKRGPEGSYNEQFF.

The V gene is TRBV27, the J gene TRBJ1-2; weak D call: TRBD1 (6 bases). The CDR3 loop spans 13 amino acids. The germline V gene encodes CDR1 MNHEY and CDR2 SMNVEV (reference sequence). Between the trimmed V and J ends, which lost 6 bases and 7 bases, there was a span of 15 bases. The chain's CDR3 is CASREGEITGYTF. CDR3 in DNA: TGTGCCAGCAGGGAGGGGGAGATAACTGGCTACACCTTC.

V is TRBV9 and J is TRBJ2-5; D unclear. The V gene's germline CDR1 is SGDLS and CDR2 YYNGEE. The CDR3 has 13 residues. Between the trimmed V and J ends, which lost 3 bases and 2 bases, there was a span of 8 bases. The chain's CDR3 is CASSEWQQETQYF. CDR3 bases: TGTGCCAGCAGCGAGTGGCAGCAAGAGACCCAGTACTTC.

The CDR3 DNA sequence: TGTGCCAGCAGCCCCCAGGGTTATGGCTACACCTTC. The encoded protein is CASSPQGYGYTF. V usage is TRBV13 and J usage is TRBJ1-2; a possible D gene is TRBD1 (5 bases). Trimming cost V 5 bases and J 5 bases, with 9 bases left between them. Per germline, CDR1 PRHDT and CDR2 FYEKMQ (reference sequence). CDR3 length: 12 residues.

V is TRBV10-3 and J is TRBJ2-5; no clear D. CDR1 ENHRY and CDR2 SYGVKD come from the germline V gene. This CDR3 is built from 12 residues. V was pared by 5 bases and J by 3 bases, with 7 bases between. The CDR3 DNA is TGTGCCATCAGTTCGTGGGAAGAGACCCAGTACTTC. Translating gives CAISSWEETQYF.

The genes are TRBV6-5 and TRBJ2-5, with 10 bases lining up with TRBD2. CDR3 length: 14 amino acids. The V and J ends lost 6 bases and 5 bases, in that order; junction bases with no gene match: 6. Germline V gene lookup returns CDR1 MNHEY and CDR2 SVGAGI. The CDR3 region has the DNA TGTGCCAGCAGCACTAGCGGGGTGGGGGAGACCCAGTACTTC. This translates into CASSTSGVGETQYF.

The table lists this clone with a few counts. DNA for the CDR3: TGTGCCTGGAGTGAAGCCTACGAGCAGTACTTC. Its translation is CAWSEAYEQYF. This chain joins TRBV30 and TRBJ2-7; D call uncertain. V gave up 1 base and J gave up 2 bases, with 3 bases separating them. CDR3 size: 11 residues. Germline V gene sequence: CDR1 GTSNPN, CDR2 SVGIG (reference sequence). Full variable domain (outside the CDR3, taken from reference TRBV30 and TRBJ2-7): SQTIHQWPATLVQPVGSPLSLECTVEGTSNPNLYWYRQAAGRGLQLLFYSVGIGQISSEVPQNLSASRPQDRQFILSSKKLLLSDSGFYLCAWSEAYEQYFGPGTRLTVT.

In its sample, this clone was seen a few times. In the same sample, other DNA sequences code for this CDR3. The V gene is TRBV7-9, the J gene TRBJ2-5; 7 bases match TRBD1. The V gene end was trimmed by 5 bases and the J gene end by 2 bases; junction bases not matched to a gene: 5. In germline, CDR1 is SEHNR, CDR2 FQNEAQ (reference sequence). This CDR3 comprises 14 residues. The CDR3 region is CASSLRDRQETQYF. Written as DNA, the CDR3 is TGTGCCAGCAGCCTTAGGGACAGACAAGAGACCCAGTACTTC.

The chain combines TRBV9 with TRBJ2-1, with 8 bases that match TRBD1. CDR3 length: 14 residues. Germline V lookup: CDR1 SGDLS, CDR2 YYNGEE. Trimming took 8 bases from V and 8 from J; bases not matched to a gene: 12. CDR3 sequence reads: CASAGTGLFDEQFF. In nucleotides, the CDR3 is TGTGCCAGTGCCGGGACAGGACTTTTCGATGAGCAGTTCTTC.

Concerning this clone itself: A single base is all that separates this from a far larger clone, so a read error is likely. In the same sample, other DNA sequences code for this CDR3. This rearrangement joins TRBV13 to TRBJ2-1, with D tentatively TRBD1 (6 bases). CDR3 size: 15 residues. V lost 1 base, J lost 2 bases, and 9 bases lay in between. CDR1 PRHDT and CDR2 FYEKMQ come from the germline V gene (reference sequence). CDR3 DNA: TGTGCCAGCAGCTTAGAACAGGGTCCCTACAATGAGCAGTTCTTC. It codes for CASSLEQGPYNEQFF.

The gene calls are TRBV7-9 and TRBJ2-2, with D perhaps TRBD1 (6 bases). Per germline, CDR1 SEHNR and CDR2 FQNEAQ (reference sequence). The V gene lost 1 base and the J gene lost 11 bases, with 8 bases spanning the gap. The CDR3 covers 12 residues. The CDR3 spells CASSLGGRELFF. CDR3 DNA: TGTGCCAGCAGCTTAGGGGGGCGCGAGCTGTTTTTT.

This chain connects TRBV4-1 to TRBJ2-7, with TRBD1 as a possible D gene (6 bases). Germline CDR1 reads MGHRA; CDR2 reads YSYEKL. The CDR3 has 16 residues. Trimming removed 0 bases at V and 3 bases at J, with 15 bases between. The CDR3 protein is CASSQDGVRGDYEQYF. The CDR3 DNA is TGCGCCAGCAGCCAAGACGGAGTCAGGGGAGACTACGAGCAGTACTTC.

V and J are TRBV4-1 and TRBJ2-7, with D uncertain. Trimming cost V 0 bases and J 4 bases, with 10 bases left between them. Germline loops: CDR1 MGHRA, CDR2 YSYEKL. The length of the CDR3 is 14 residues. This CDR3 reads CASSQEGGEYEQYF. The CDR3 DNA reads TGCGCCAGCAGCCAAGAAGGTGGGGAATACGAGCAGTACTTC.

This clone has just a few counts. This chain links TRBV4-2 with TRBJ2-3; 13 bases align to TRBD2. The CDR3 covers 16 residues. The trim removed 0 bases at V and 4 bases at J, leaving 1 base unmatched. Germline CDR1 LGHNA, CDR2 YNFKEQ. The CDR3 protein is CASSQETSGGPDTQYF. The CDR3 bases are TGTGCCAGCAGCCAAGAGACTAGCGGGGGGCCAGATACGCAGTATTTT.

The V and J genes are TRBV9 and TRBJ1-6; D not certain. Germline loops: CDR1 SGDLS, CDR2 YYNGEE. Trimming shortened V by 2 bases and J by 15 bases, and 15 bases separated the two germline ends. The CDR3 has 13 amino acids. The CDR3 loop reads CASSVRPGLDLHF. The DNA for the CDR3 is TGTGCCAGCAGCGTTAGGCCCGGACTAGACCTCCACTTT.

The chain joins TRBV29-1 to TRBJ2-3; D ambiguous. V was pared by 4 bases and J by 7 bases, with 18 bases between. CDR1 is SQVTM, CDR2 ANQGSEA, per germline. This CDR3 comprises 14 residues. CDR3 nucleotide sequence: TGCAGCGTTGCCCAGGACCCCCCCGCCCATACGCAGTATTTT. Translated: CSVAQDPPAHTQYF.

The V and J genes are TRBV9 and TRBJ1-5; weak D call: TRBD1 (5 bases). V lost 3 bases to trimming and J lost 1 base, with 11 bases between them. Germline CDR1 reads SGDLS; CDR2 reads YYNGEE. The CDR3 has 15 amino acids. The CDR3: CASSEGQLSNQPQHF. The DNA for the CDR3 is TGTGCCAGCAGCGAGGGGCAGCTGAGCAATCAGCCCCAGCATTTT.

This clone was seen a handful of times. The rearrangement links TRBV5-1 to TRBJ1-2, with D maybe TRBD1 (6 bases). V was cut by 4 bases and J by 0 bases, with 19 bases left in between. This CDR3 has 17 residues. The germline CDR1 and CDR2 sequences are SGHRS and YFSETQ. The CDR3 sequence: CASSGWTEAKANYGYTF. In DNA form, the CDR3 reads TGCGCCAGCAGCGGCTGGACAGAAGCCAAGGCTAACTATGGCTACACCTTC.

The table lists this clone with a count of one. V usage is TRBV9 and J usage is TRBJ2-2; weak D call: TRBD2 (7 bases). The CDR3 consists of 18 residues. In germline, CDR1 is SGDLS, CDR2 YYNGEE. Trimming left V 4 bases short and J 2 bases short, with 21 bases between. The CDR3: CASSQLEGGPPNTGELFF. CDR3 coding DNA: TGTGCCAGCAGCCAGTTGGAGGGGGGGCCCCCAAACACCGGGGAGCTGTTTTTT. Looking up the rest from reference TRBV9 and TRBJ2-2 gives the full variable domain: DSGVTQTPKHLITATGQRVTLRCSPRSGDLSVYWYQQSLDQGLQFLIQYYNGEERAKGNILERFSAQQFPDLHSELNLSSLELGDSALYFCASSQLEGGPPNTGELFFGEGSRLTVL.

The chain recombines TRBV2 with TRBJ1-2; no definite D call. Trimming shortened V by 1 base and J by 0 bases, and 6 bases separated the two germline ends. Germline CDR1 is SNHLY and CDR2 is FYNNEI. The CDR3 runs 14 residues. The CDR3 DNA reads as TGTGCCAGCAGTGAAGGTGGAGCTAACTATGGCTACACCTTC. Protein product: CASSEGGANYGYTF.

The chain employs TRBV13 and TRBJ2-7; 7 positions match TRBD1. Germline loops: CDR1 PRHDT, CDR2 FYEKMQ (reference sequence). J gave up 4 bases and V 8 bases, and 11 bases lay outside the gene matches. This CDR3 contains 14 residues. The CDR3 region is CASGMTGTAYEQYF. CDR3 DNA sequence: TGTGCCAGCGGCATGACCGGGACAGCGTACGAGCAGTACTTC.

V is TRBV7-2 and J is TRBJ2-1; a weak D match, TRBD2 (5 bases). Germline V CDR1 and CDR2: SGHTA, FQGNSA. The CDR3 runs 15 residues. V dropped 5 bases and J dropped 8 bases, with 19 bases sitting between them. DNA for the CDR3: TGTGCCAGCAGCCCCCACCCAATCGGAGGAGATGAGCAGTTCTTC. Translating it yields CASSPHPIGGDEQFF.